These 21 T cell receptor beta chains share one sample of origin, sequenced in a study of neurological immune-mediated disorders. The time point is: longitudinal time-point 2. TCRdb reprocessed the 5' RACE reads with MiXCR, giving one entry per CDR3 protein. This sample has roughly 34,000 distinct CDR3 sequences, with 10% to 15% found just once. Sequenced input: PBMCs. The receptors originated from a middle-aged woman in good health.

At least ten counts were recorded for this clonotype. This sequence joins TRBV20-1 and TRBJ2-7, with D possibly being TRBD2 (7 bases). The CDR3 sequence is 15 residues long. V gave up 3 bases and J gave up 1 base, with 16 bases separating them. The V gene's germline CDR1 is DFQATT and CDR2 SNEGSKA (reference sequence). CDR3 protein: CSASLGRGGSYEQYF. The CDR3, as DNA: TGCAGTGCTAGCCTCGGCAGGGGAGGGTCCTACGAGCAGTACTTC.

CDR3 sequence: CASSIRGLNTEAFF. CDR3 nucleotide sequence: TGTGCCAGCAGCATAAGGGGGCTGAACACTGAAGCTTTCTTT. The chain couples TRBV7-8 to TRBJ1-1; 7 nucleotides align to TRBD1. The CDR3 spans 14 residues. V shed 5 bases and J 0 bases; nucleotides not matched to a gene: 3. Germline V lookup: CDR1 SGHVS, CDR2 FQNEAQ.

This clonotype was recorded many times. This chain's CDR3 is CASSFSSSFGGPSTF. The DNA for the CDR3 is TGTGCCAGCAGTTTCAGTTCGTCATTCGGGGGGCCATCCACCTTC. The V gene is TRBV12-3 or TRBV12-4, the J gene TRBJ1-2; perhaps TRBD1 as D (6 bases). V shed 3 bases and J shed 13 bases, with 24 bases lying between them. This CDR3 is 15 amino acids long.

This clonotype was observed many times. The CDR3 region is CASSIAGNEKLFF. The DNA for the CDR3 is TGTGCCAGCAGCATTGCAGGGAATGAAAAACTGTTTTTT. The gene calls are TRBV3-1 and TRBJ1-4, with D possibly being TRBD1 (5 bases). Trimming stripped 5 bases from V and 5 bases from J, with 9 bases between. From germline, CDR1 is LGHDT and CDR2 YNNKEL (reference sequence). This CDR3 spans 13 amino acids. Looking up the rest from reference TRBV3-1 and TRBJ1-4 gives the full variable domain: DTAVSQTPKYLVTQMGNDKSIKCEQNLGHDTMYWYKQDSKKFLKIMFSYNNKELIINETVPNRFSPKSPDKAHLNLHINSLELGDSAVYFCASSIAGNEKLFFGSGTQLSVL.

This clonotype was observed at least ten times. V usage is TRBV3-1 and J usage is TRBJ2-7; TRBD1 or TRBD2 may be the D gene (5 bases each). Germline V gives CDR1 LGHDT, CDR2 YNNKEL (reference sequence). Trimming stripped 4 bases from V and 4 bases from J, with 14 bases between. The CDR3 loop spans 14 amino acids. CDR3 sequence reads: CASSRERGGYEQYF. The CDR3 region has the DNA TGTGCCAGCAGCCGGGAGAGGGGCGGTTACGAGCAGTACTTC.

This clonotype was observed at least ten times. V usage is TRBV29-1 and J usage is TRBJ1-1; possibly TRBD1 for D (5 bases). CDR3 size: 13 residues. The germline CDR1 and CDR2 sequences are SQVTM and ANQGSEA. Trimming left V 7 bases short and J 1 base short, with 13 bases between. In DNA, the CDR3 is TGCAGCGCCCGAGAGGGGCAGAACACTGAAGCTTTCTTT. Its translation: CSAREGQNTEAFF.

This clonotype was picked up many times. J is TRBJ2-7 and V is TRBV14; D remains unclear. This CDR3 has 14 amino acids. Deletions cut 3 bases from V and 0 bases from J, with 9 bases between. Looked up from germline, CDR1 is SGHDN and CDR2 is FVKESK. Here the CDR3 reads CASSQTSYSYEQYF. DNA for the CDR3: TGTGCCAGCAGCCAGACCTCCTACTCCTACGAGCAGTACTTC.

This clonotype was seen repeatedly, ten times or more. This rearrangement joins TRBV20-1 to TRBJ2-5; D may be TRBD2 (7 bases). V gave up 6 bases and J gave up 3 bases, with 14 bases separating them. Germline lookup yields CDR1 DFQATT and CDR2 SNEGSKA (reference sequence). The CDR3 has 13 amino acids. This CDR3 is CSARRGGEETQYF. CDR3 DNA: TGCAGTGCCCGAAGGGGGGGGGAAGAGACCCAGTACTTC.

This clonotype occurred a few times. The rearrangement uses TRBV7-2 and TRBJ1-6, with D possibly matching TRBD1 (5 bases). The V gene lost 0 bases and the J gene lost 10 bases, with 13 bases spanning the gap. The CDR3 has 15 amino acids. Germline V gives CDR1 SGHTA, CDR2 FQGNSA. CDR3 sequence (DNA): TGTGCCAGCAGCTTAGCTTGGCAGGGTCAATCACCCCTCCACTTT. Translated, it gives CASSLAWQGQSPLHF.

This clonotype appeared many times. V usage is TRBV7-2 and J usage is TRBJ2-7; 10 bases align to TRBD2. The CDR3 is 15 residues long. Germline V CDR1 and CDR2: SGHTA, FQGNSA. V was pared by 4 bases and J by 3 bases, with 6 bases of the junction left unmatched. In DNA, the CDR3 is TGTGCCAGCAGCTATCTAGCGGGAGCATACTACGAGCAGTACTTC. It encodes CASSYLAGAYYEQYF.

Ten or more counts support this clonotype. The chain has TRBV2 and TRBJ1-1; D gene unclear. The V gene lost 0 bases and the J gene lost 0 bases, with 8 bases spanning the gap. The length of the CDR3 is 15 residues. The germline CDR1 and CDR2 sequences are SNHLY and FYNNEI. The CDR3 nucleotides read TGTGCCAGCAGTGAAGCGGAGCGAATGAACACTGAAGCTTTCTTT. As protein: CASSEAERMNTEAFF.

This clonotype has a count of ten or more. The V gene is TRBV7-2, the J gene TRBJ2-4, with D uncertain. In germline, CDR1 is SGHTA, CDR2 FQGNSA. With 1 base removed from V and 0 bases from J, the gap between germline ends came to 16 bases. The CDR3 has 18 residues. CDR3 sequence (DNA): TGTGCCAGCAGCTTAGGACGAGGCCTTCTACTAGCCAAAAACATTCAGTACTTC. This gives the protein CASSLGRGLLLAKNIQYF. Variable domain in full (rest from reference TRBV7-2 and TRBJ2-4): GAGVSQSPSNKVTEKGKDVELRCDPISGHTALYWYRQSLGQGLEFLIYFQGNSAPDKSGLPSDRFSAERTGGSVSTLTIQRTQQEDSAVYLCASSLGRGLLLAKNIQYFGAGTRLSVL.

This clonotype was found many times. CDR3 in DNA: TGCAGTGCTAGAGATTGGCAGGGGGTTGGCAATCAGCCCCAGCATTTT. Protein: CSARDWQGVGNQPQHF. The rearrangement joins TRBV20-1 to TRBJ1-5; TRBD1 matches 7 bases. The CDR3 spans 16 residues. Germline V gives CDR1 DFQATT, CDR2 SNEGSKA (reference sequence). V lost 0 bases and J lost 2; bases outside the gene matches: 7.

Of note for this clonotype: Compared with germline, one end of the junction differs, possibly owing to a read error. The rearrangement uses TRBV5-5 and TRBJ2-1, with 7 bases identical to TRBD2. Germline lookup yields CDR1 SGHKS and CDR2 YYEKEE (reference sequence). This CDR3 comprises 19 residues. The CDR3 DNA reads TGTGCCAGCAGCCCAAGGACTATCGGGGGGACCAGCTCCTACAATGAGCAGCTCTTC. Encoded protein: CASSPRTIGGTSSYNEQLF.

This clonotype was seen ten or more times. The rearrangement uses TRBV7-2 and TRBJ2-2, with a possible D match to TRBD2 (5 bases). Germline values: CDR1 SGHTA, CDR2 FQGNSA. V lost 5 bases and J lost 5, with 12 bases in between. The CDR3 consists of 14 residues. For the CDR3, the DNA is TGTGCCAGCAGCCCTGGAAGAGGGACCGGGGAGCTGTTTTTT. Protein sequence: CASSPGRGTGELFF.

The J gene is TRBJ2-1, the V gene TRBV2, with 10 bases fitting TRBD1. Unmatched junction bases numbered 3, after V lost 6 bases and J lost 7 bases. CDR3 size: 13 residues. Germline assignment: CDR1 SNHLY and CDR2 FYNNEI. CDR3: CASRGTGVNEQFF. In nucleotides, the CDR3 is TGTGCCAGCAGAGGGACAGGGGTAAATGAGCAGTTCTTC.

This clonotype was counted at least ten times. This sequence joins TRBV5-5 and TRBJ2-6, with a tentative D call TRBD2 (6 bases). V shed 4 bases and J shed 1 base, with 15 bases lying between them. CDR3 length equals 17 residues. Germline V gene lookup returns CDR1 SGHKS and CDR2 YYEKEE (reference sequence). In DNA form, the CDR3 reads TGTGCCAGCAGCCCGGAGGAGGGTTGGTCTGGGGCCAACGTCCTGACTTTC. This codes for CASSPEEGWSGANVLTF.

This clonotype has ten or more counts. This chain links TRBV5-1 with TRBJ2-7, with 8 bases lining up with TRBD1. The CDR3 spans 15 residues. The junction had 10 bases not matched to a gene; V was cut back by 4 bases and J by 4 bases. Germline CDR1 reads SGHRS; CDR2 reads YFSETQ. The CDR3 nucleotides read TGCGCCAGCAGCCCCGCACCGGGACAGGTTTACGAGCAGTACTTC. It yields the protein CASSPAPGQVYEQYF.

In this sample, this clonotype turned up many times. CDR3: CSARASQGRNQPQHF. For the CDR3, the DNA is TGCAGTGCTAGAGCATCGCAGGGAAGGAATCAGCCCCAGCATTTT. This chain joins TRBV20-1 and TRBJ1-5, with a tentative D call TRBD1 (5 bases). CDR3 length: 15 residues. Germline CDR1 and CDR2: DFQATT and SNEGSKA (reference sequence). The V end was cut by 1 base, the J end by 4 bases, with 14 bases between.

The J gene is TRBJ2-7, the V gene TRBV24-1, with 7 bases lining up with TRBD2. The J segment lost 2 bases and the V segment lost 12 bases, leaving 9 bases of the junction unmatched. CDR1 is KGHDR, CDR2 SFDVKD, per germline. The CDR3 has 13 residues. The CDR3 DNA follows: TGTGCCCCGGGAGGCGGACTGACCTACGAGCAGTACTTC. Translation: CAPGGGLTYEQYF.

There are many counts of this clonotype. V is TRBV7-9 and J is TRBJ1-2; D uncertain. Trimming pared 5 bases from V and 8 bases from J, leaving 18 bases between. The CDR3 extends over 14 amino acids. Germline lookup yields CDR1 SEHNR and CDR2 FQNEAQ (reference sequence). As DNA, the CDR3 is TGTGCCAGCAGCCTCAGCATGTCCCGTGAGGGCTACACCTTC. It translates to CASSLSMSREGYTF. Complete variable domain (other parts from reference TRBV7-9 and TRBJ1-2): DTGVSQNPRHKITKRGQNVTFRCDPISEHNRLYWYRQTLGQGPEFLTYFQNEAQLEKSRLLSDRFSAERPKGSFSTLEIQRTEQGDSAMYLCASSLSMSREGYTFGSGTRLTVV.